One T cell receptor (beta chain) is described in this entry. Its antigen remains unknown. This sample was included in a study of shared clonotypes between healthy human individuals. Whole-study results and caveats: Sequencing depth was expected to influence donor clonotype sharing. Generally, naive subsets (rather than memory subsets) showed larger estimated richness.

The length of the CDR3 is 17 residues. Per the germline V gene, CDR1 is MGHRA and CDR2 is YSYEKL. V was clipped by 0 bases and J by 7 bases, with 19 bases between them. Every subset had its genomic DNA shared out evenly among several immunoSEQ plates. Data came from immunoSEQ multiplex PCR; TCRdb stores just in-frame clones and leaves some out. The repertoire has 640,000 or so clones, approximately 79% of them found once; the top ten carry about 1.8%. The sequenced sample consisted of memory CD4+ T cells sorted from blood. Subset indicated: CD45RA-negative fraction. V usage is TRBV4-1 and J usage is TRBJ2-1; D uncertain. This receptor was identified in a woman in her 30s in good health. The CDR3, as DNA: TGCGCCAGCAGCCAAGAGAGAGACCCCCATAACGGGAATGAGCAGTTCTTC. Translated: CASSQERDPHNGNEQFF.